This section outlines one T cell receptor beta chain sequence together with its context. The clone's antigen remains unknown. No base-level quality is on record; no much larger clone is a single base apart. The data were obtained in a study of cytomegalovirus exposure and HLA in healthy donors (dated by TCRdb to 2016 to 2017). Regarding the complete study: According to a later analysis, one platform produced both the 110 or so validation repertoires and the roughly 650 repertoires of the first cohort. The study aimed to test whether cataloging public T cell receptors could reveal signatures of past pathogen exposure. Besides the first cohort of 666 subjects, a separate validation cohort made up of over 95 different subjects was used. To predict cytomegalovirus infection status, the study combined high-throughput TCR immunosequencing, statistical association of individual TCRs with disease status, and machine learning.

The protocol used for the library was the immunoSEQ multiplex PCR assay. For the original study's pipeline: A statistical classification framework was developed to diagnose cytomegalovirus status using the catalog of TCR beta chain sequences. TCRdb's version of the immuneACCESS table is confined to in-frame rearrangements and falls short of the full clone set. An unresolved V gene accounts for under half of the shortfall where checked; the remainder is of unknown origin. The V and J calls and clone size come from that table; D and trimming were worked out from the DNA. The sample table holds hundreds of thousands of clones, of which approximately 87% were seen once. The ten largest account for 4.5% to 6% of the sample. Paper-wide results and their limitations: Three of the identified cytomegalovirus-associated TCR beta chains were confirmed in vitro to be specific for cytomegalovirus antigens. The classifier was reported to diagnose cytomegalovirus status with high specificity and sensitivity in both the original and validation cohorts. Subsequent analysis determined that TCRs grouped into clusters in the first cohort also showed a tendency toward co-occurrence across the roughly 110 validation repertoires, and approximately 94% of cluster scores exceeded 0. Across donors, most TCR sequences were observed very rarely, whereas some public TCRs were present in many individuals. According to the authors, the approach could potentially be generalized to other disease states and immunological phenotypes. A total of 164 TCR beta chains were listed by the study as associated with cytomegalovirus. A later analysis had no HLA typing for the validation cohort, so co-occurrence there was scored across all 130 or so repertoires.

The donors were included in the validation cohort of some 120 subjects, a group kept apart from the roughly 670-subject first cohort. The clonotype originates from a woman under 30 in good health and CMV-seronegative. The sample was PBMCs.

The CDR3 sequence is CASSPGQRANVLTF. The DNA reads TGTGCCAGCTCACCCGGCCAAAGGGCCAACGTCCTGACTTTC. The chain joins TRBV18 to TRBJ2-6; the D gene is not confidently resolved. Measured from the cysteine to the phenylalanine, the CDR3 is 14 residues long. The entry retains the CDR3 DNA only, 42 bases that are in frame from base 1. V and J lose 3 bases and 5 bases, and a span of 8 bases separates them. CDR1 KGHSH and CDR2 LQKENI are derived from the germline V gene.